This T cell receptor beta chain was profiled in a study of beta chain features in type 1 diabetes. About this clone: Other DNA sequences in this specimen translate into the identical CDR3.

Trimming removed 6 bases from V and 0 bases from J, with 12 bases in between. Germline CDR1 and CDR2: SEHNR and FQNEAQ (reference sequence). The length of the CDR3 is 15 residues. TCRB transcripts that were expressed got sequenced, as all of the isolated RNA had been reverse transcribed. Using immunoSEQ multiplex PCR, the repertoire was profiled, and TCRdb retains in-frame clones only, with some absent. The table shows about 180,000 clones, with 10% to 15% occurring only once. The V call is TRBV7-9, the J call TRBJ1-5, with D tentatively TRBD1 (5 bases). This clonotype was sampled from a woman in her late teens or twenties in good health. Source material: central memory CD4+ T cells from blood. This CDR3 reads CASSLGGYSNQPQHF. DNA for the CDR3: TGTGCCAGCAGTCTCGGGGGGTATAGCAATCAGCCCCAGCATTTT. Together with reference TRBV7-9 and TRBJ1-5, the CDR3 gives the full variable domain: DTGVSQNPRHKITKRGQNVTFRCDPISEHNRLYWYRQTLGQGPEFLTYFQNEAQLEKSRLLSDRFSAERPKGSFSTLEIQRTEQGDSAMYLCASSLGGYSNQPQHFGDGTRLSIL.